These 15 T cell receptor beta chains were all obtained from the same sample, sequenced in a study of Ad26.COV2.S vaccination and SARS-CoV-2 variants. Some clones are missing from TCRdb's copy, which holds only in-frame ones; the method was immunoSEQ multiplex PCR. In the table there are around 300,000 clones, 75% to 90% of which are singletons. Documented treatment: over 15 received Ad26.COV2.S at low or high dose, single or two shots; about 5 received placebo; per-sample allocation not given. At day 63 after the first vaccine or placebo injection, samples were drawn. The starting material was peripheral blood, obtained in a trial of Ad26.COV2.S vaccine versus placebo. The receptors originated from a person aged 18-65 years who received the Ad26.COV2.S COVID-19 vaccine or a placebo.

The chain combines TRBV7-9 with TRBJ2-3, with D maybe TRBD2 (6 bases). The CDR3 loop spans 15 amino acids. Germline CDR1 reads SEHNR; CDR2 reads FQNEAQ (reference sequence). Trimming left V 2 bases short and J 2 bases short, with 11 bases between. The CDR3 DNA reads as TGTGCCAGCAGCTTAAGGGGACTCGACACAGATACGCAGTATTTT. Protein product: CASSLRGLDTDTQYF.

This chain connects TRBV9 to TRBJ2-1, with TRBD2 matching 8 bases. Looked up from germline, CDR1 is SGDLS and CDR2 is YYNGEE. This CDR3 has 14 residues. J lost 7 bases, V lost 0 bases, and 3 bases had no gene match. As DNA, the CDR3 is TGTGCCAGCAGCGTAGTTACTAGCGGTAATGAGCAGTTCTTC. This codes for CASSVVTSGNEQFF.

V is TRBV20-1 and J is TRBJ2-1; D remains unclear. Germline V CDR1 and CDR2: DFQATT, SNEGSKA (reference sequence). The CDR3 extends over 11 amino acids. V was clipped by 6 bases and J by 7 bases, with 10 bases between them. The CDR3 DNA is TGCAGTGCGGGTTTGGTGAATGAGCAGTTCTTC. Its protein product is CSAGLVNEQFF.

J is TRBJ2-5 and V is TRBV4-3; the match to TRBD1 covers 9 bases. The trim removed 1 base at V and 0 bases at J, leaving 0 bases unmatched. The CDR3 is made up of 15 amino acids. Germline CDR1 LGHNA, CDR2 YSLEER. The CDR3 bases are TGCGCCAGCAGCCAAGGGACAGGGGACCAAGAGACCCAGTACTTC. Residues: CASSQGTGDQETQYF.

V gene TRBV28 combines with J gene TRBJ1-5; D unresolved. This CDR3 comprises 14 residues. Germline CDR1 and CDR2: MDHEN and SYDVKM. V was cut by 2 bases and J by 2 bases, with 7 bases left in between. Here the CDR3 reads CASSLVRGNQPQHF. In DNA, the CDR3 is TGTGCCAGCAGTTTAGTAAGGGGCAATCAGCCCCAGCATTTT.

The V call is TRBV19, the J call TRBJ1-3; possible D gene TRBD1, 5 bases. CDR1 is LNHDA, CDR2 SQIVND, per germline (reference sequence). CDR3 length equals 15 residues. Trimming shortened V by 5 bases and J by 0 bases, and 11 bases separated the two germline ends. The CDR3 coding sequence is TGTGCCAGTAGTGTCGCAGGGAGCTCTGGAAACACCATATATTTT. Translated: CASSVAGSSGNTIYF.

V is TRBV6-6 and J is TRBJ2-1; D may be TRBD1 (6 bases). The germline gives CDR1 MNHNY, CDR2 SVGAGI (reference sequence). The CDR3 covers 15 residues. V was shortened by 6 bases and J by 0 bases, with 12 bases between the two germline ends. The CDR3 DNA sequence: TGTGCCAGCAGCGTTGGACAGACCTCCTACAATGAGCAGTTCTTC. It specifies CASSVGQTSYNEQFF.

The chain couples TRBV28 to TRBJ2-1, with D possibly TRBD2 on 7 matching bases. V was cut by 5 bases and J by 5 bases, with 16 bases left in between. CDR3 size: 15 residues. Germline CDR1 MDHEN, CDR2 SYDVKM. Here the CDR3 reads CASSQWGEGDNEQFF. The CDR3 bases are TGTGCCAGCAGTCAATGGGGGGAGGGGGACAATGAGCAGTTCTTC.

This sequence joins TRBV3-1 (or the pseudogene TRBV3-2) and TRBJ1-5; 8 bases match TRBD1. The ends lost 4 bases at V and 7 bases at J; junction bases unmatched: 3. Germline V gene sequence: CDR1 LGHDT, CDR2 YNNKEL (reference sequence). This CDR3 has 13 amino acids. The chain's CDR3 is CASSRQGRQPQHF. The CDR3 region has the DNA TGTGCCAGCAGCCGACAGGGGAGGCAGCCCCAGCATTTT.

V is TRBV19 and J is TRBJ2-1, with D perhaps matching TRBD1 or TRBD2 (6 bases each). The germline CDR1 and CDR2 sequences are LNHDA and SQIVND (reference sequence). The CDR3 runs 15 residues. V was clipped by 7 bases and J by 2 bases, with 15 bases between them. The DNA for the CDR3 is TGTGCCAGTACCATAGGGGGGAACCCCTACAATGAGCAGTTCTTC. Protein product: CASTIGGNPYNEQFF. Variable domain in full (rest from reference TRBV19 and TRBJ2-1): DGGITQSPKYLFRKEGQNVTLSCEQNLNHDAMYWYRQDPGQGLRLIYYSQIVNDFQKGDIAEGYSVSREKKESFPLTVTSAQKNPTAFYLCASTIGGNPYNEQFFGPGTRLTVL.

This sequence joins TRBV9 and TRBJ2-7, with TRBD1 matching over 7 bases. This CDR3 is built from 15 residues. The ends lost 0 bases at V and 0 bases at J; junction bases unmatched: 3. The germline gives CDR1 SGDLS, CDR2 YYNGEE. Here the CDR3 reads CASSVGQGYSYEQYF. The CDR3 DNA reads as TGTGCCAGCAGCGTAGGACAGGGCTACTCCTACGAGCAGTACTTC.

The V gene is TRBV7-9, the J gene TRBJ2-5, with TRBD1 identical over 8 bases. The V and J ends lost 1 base and 1 base, in that order; junction bases with no gene match: 2. Germline V gives CDR1 SEHNR, CDR2 FQNEAQ (reference sequence). There are 15 residues in the CDR3. The chain's CDR3 is CASSLGTGFQETQYF. The CDR3 DNA follows: TGTGCCAGCAGCTTAGGGACAGGGTTCCAAGAGACCCAGTACTTC.

A remark on this clone: Other DNA sequences in this sample translate to the same CDR3. This chain connects TRBV11-2 to TRBJ2-3; D remains unclear. Trimming removed 0 bases from V and 0 bases from J, with 4 bases in between. The CDR3 consists of 14 residues. Looked up from germline, CDR1 is SGHAT and CDR2 is FQNNGV. DNA of the CDR3: TGTGCCAGCAGCTTAGAGACTAGCACAGATACGCAGTATTTT. This translates into CASSLETSTDTQYF.

J is TRBJ1-2 and V is TRBV10-1, with D unresolved. The CDR3 totals 13 residues. Germline CDR1 reads WNHNN; CDR2 reads SYGVQD (reference sequence). With 3 bases removed from V and 2 bases from J, the gap between germline ends came to 7 bases. The chain's CDR3 is CASSDRENYGYTF. CDR3 nucleotide sequence: TGCGCCAGCAGTGATAGGGAAAACTATGGCTACACCTTC.

The chain links TRBV5-6 to TRBJ1-2, with unresolved D. Trimming stripped 1 base from V and 8 bases from J, with 15 bases between. Germline V gene data show CDR1 as SGHDT and CDR2 as YYEEEE. The CDR3 totals 14 residues. The CDR3 DNA is TGTGCCAGCAGCTTGCCTGCTTACTCTGGAGGCTACACCTTC. This gives the protein CASSLPAYSGGYTF.